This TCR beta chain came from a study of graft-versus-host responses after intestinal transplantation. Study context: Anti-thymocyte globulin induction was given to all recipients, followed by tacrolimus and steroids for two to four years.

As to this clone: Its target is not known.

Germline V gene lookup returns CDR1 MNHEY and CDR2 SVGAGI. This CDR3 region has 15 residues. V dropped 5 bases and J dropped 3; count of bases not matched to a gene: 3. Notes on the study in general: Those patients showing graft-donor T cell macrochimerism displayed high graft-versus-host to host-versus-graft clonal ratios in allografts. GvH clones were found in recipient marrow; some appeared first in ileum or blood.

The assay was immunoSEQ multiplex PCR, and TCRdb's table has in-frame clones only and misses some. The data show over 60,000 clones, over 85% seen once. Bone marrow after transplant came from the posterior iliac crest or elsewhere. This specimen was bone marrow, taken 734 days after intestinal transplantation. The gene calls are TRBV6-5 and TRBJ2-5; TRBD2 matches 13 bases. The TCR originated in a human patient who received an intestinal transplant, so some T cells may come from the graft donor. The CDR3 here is CASSTTSGGEETQYF. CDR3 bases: TGTGCCAGCAGTACCACTAGCGGGGGGGAAGAGACCCAGTACTTC.